The subject of this entry is one TCR beta chain. Authors' methods: Amplified reference gene primers provided the basis for estimating nucleated cell counts. Data came from immunoSEQ multiplex PCR; TCRdb stores just in-frame clones and leaves some out. Clone size and V and J calls were adopted from that table, with D and trimming inferred from the DNA. The sample has about 260,000 clones; 86% are singletons. This specimen belongs to a study of blood T cell repertoires in COVID-19. Study overall: Samples came from the United States, Italy and Spain, spanning acute and convalescent COVID-19. From T cells, B-cell-depleted T cells, or PBMCs came the material, which was cDNA or gDNA.

CDR1 MNHEY and CDR2 SVGEGT come from the germline V gene. V was trimmed by 2 bases and J by 0 bases, leaving 14 bases between them. The CDR3 runs 17 residues. The chain uses TRBV6-2 or TRBV6-3 and TRBJ2-4, with D possibly being TRBD1 (5 bases). The receptor was isolated from a man between 40 and 49 years old with active or convalescent COVID-19. The sequenced material came from peripheral blood. DNA for the CDR3: TGTGCCAGCAGTTACGAGACAGCCTCCATAGCCAAAAACATTCAGTACTTC. This translates into CASSYETASIAKNIQYF.